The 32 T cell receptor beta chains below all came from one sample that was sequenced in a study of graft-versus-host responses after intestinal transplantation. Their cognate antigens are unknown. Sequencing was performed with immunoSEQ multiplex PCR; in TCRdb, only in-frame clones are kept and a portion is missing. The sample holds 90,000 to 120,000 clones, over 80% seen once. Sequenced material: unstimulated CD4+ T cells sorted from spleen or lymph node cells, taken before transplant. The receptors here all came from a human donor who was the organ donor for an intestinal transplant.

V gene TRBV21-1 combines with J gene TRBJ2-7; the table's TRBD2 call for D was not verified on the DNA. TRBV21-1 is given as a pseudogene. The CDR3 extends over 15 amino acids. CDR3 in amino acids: CASKASGLLSYEQYF. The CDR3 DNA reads TGTGCCAGCAAGGCTAGCGGGTTACTCTCCTACGAGCAGTACTTC.

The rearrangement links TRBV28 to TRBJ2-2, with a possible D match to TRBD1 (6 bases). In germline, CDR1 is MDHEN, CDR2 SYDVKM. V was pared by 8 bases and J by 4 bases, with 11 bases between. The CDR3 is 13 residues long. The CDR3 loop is CASGQGTTGELFF. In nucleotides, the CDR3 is TGTGCCAGCGGGCAGGGGACCACCGGGGAGCTGTTTTTT.

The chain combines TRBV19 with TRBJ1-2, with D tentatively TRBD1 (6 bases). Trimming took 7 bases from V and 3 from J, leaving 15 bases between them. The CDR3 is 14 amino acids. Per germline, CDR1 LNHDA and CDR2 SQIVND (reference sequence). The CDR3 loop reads CASNIGGGYYGYTF. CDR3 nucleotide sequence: TGTGCCAGTAACATTGGGGGGGGCTACTATGGCTACACCTTC.

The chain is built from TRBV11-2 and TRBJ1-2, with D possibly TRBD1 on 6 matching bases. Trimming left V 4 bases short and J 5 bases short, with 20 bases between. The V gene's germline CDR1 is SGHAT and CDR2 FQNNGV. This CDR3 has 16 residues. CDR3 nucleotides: TGTGCCAGCAGCTCTCTGGGCGGGGGCGGAACTTATGGCTACACCTTC. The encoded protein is CASSSLGGGGTYGYTF. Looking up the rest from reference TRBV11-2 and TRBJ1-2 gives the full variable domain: EAGVAQSPRYKIIEKRQSVAFWCNPISGHATLYWYQQILGQGPKLLIQFQNNGVVDDSQLPKDRFSAERLKGVDSTLKIQPAKLEDSAVYLCASSSLGGGGTYGYTFGSGTRLTVV.

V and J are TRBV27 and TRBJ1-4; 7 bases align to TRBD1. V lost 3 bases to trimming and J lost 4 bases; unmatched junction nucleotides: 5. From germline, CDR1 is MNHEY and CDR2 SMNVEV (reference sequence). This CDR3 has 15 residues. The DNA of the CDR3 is TGTGCCAGCAGTTTCAACCGGGACAGTAATGAAAAACTGTTTTTT. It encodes CASSFNRDSNEKLFF.

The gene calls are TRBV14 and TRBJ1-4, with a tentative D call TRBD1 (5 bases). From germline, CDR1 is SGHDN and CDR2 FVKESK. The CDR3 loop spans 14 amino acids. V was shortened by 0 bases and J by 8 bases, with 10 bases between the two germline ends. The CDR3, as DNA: TGTGCCAGCAGCCAAGACAGGGTCGGCGAAAAACTGTTTTTT. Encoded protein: CASSQDRVGEKLFF.

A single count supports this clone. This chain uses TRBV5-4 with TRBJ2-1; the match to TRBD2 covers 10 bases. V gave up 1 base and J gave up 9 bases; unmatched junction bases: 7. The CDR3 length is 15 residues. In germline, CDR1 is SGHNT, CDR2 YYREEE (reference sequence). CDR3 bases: TGTGCCAGCAGCTTGAAAAGCGGGAGGGCCGGTGAGCAGTTCTTC. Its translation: CASSLKSGRAGEQFF.

The CDR3 DNA reads TGTGCCAGCTCAACGGGGTGGGGGAACACTGAAGCTTTCTTT. Its translation: CASSTGWGNTEAFF. The chain links TRBV18 to TRBJ1-1, with unresolved D. The V and J ends lost 5 bases and 1 base respectively, with 11 bases between them. The CDR3 length is 14 residues. Germline CDR1 KGHSH, CDR2 LQKENI.

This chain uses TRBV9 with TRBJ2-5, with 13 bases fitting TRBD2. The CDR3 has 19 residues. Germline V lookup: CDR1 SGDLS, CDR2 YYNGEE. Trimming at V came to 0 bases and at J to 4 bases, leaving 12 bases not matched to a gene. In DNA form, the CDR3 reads TGTGCCAGCAGCGTAGGACCACTAGCGGGGGGGCCCACGGGAGAGACCCAGTACTTC. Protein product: CASSVGPLAGGPTGETQYF.

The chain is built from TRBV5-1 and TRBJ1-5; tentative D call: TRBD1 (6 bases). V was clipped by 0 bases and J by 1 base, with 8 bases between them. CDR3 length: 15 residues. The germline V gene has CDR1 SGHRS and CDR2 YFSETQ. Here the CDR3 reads CASSLGTVSNQPQHF. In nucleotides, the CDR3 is TGCGCCAGCAGCTTGGGGACAGTAAGCAATCAGCCCCAGCATTTT.

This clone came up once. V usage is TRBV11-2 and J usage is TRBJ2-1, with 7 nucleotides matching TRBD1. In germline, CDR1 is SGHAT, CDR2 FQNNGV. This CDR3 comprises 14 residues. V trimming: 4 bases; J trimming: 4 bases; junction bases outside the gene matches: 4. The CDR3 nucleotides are TGTGCCAGCAGCTCCCACAGGGGTTACAATGAGCAGTTCTTC. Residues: CASSSHRGYNEQFF.

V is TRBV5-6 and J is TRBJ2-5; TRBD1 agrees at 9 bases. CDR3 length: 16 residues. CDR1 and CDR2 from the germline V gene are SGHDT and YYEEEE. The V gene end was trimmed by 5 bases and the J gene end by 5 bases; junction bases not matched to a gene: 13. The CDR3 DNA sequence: TGTGCCAGCAGGTACCTAGGACAGGGGCTAGGGGAGACCCAGTACTTC. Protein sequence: CASRYLGQGLGETQYF.

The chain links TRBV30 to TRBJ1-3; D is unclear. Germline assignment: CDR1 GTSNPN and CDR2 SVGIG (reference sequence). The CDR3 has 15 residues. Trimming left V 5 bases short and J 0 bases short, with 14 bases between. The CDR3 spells CAWEVGPSSGNTIYF. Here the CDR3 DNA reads TGTGCCTGGGAAGTGGGCCCATCCTCTGGAAACACCATATATTTT. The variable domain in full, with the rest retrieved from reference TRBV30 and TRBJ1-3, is SQTIHQWPATLVQPVGSPLSLECTVEGTSNPNLYWYRQAAGRGLQLLFYSVGIGQISSEVPQNLSASRPQDRQFILSSKKLLLSDSGFYLCAWEVGPSSGNTIYFGEGSWLTVV.

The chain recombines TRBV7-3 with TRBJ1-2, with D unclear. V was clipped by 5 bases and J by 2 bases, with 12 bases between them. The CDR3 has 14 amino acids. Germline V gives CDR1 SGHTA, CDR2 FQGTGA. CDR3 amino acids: CASSRGEGNYGYTF. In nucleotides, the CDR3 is TGTGCCAGCAGCCGAGGAGAGGGAAACTATGGCTACACCTTC.

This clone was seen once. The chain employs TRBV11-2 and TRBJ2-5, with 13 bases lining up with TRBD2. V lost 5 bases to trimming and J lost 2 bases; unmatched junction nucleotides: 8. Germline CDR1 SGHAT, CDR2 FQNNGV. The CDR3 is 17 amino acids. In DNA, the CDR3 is TGTGCCAGCAGCCCCTCCCCGGGACTAGCGGGGCAAGAGACCCAGTACTTC. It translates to CASSPSPGLAGQETQYF.

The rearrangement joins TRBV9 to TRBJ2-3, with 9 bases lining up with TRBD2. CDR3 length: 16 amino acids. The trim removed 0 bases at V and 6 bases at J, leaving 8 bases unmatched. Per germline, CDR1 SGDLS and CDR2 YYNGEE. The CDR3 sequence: CASSVEAGGGRDTQYF. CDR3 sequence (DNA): TGTGCCAGCAGCGTAGAGGCGGGAGGGGGTCGGGATACGCAGTATTTT.

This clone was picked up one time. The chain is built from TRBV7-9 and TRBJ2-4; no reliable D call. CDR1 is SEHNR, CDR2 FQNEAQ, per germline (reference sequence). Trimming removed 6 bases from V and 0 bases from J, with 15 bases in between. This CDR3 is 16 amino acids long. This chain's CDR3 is CASSPRAILAKNIQYF. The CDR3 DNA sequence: TGTGCCAGCAGTCCCCGGGCCATACTAGCCAAAAACATTCAGTACTTC.

The CDR3 DNA reads as TGTGCCAGCAGCGCATCCTGGACAGGGAATGAAAAACTGTTTTTT. This sequence encodes CASSASWTGNEKLFF. This chain links TRBV5-4 with TRBJ1-4; 8 bases map to TRBD1. The V gene end was trimmed by 4 bases and the J gene end by 5 bases; junction bases not matched to a gene: 7. Germline assignment: CDR1 SGHNT and CDR2 YYREEE (reference sequence). This CDR3 spans 15 amino acids.

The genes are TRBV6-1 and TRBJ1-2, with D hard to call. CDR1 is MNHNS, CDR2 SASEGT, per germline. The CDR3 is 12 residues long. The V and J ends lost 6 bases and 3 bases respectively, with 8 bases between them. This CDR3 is CASSAGDYGYTF. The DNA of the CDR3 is TGTGCCAGCAGCGCAGGAGACTATGGCTACACCTTC.

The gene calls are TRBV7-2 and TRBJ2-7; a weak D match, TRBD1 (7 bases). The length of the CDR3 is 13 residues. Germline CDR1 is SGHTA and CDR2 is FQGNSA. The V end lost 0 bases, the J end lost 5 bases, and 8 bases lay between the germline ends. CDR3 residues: CASSLARGDEQYF. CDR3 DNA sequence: TGTGCCAGCAGCTTAGCCAGGGGGGACGAGCAGTACTTC. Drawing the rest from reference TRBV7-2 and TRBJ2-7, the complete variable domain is GAGVSQSPSNKVTEKGKDVELRCDPISGHTALYWYRQSLGQGLEFLIYFQGNSAPDKSGLPSDRFSAERTGGSVSTLTIQRTQQEDSAVYLCASSLARGDEQYFGPGTRLTVT.

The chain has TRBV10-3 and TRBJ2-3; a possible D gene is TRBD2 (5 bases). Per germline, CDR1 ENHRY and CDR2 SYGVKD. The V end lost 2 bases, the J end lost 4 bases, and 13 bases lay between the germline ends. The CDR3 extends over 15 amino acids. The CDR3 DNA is TGTGCCATCAGTGAGAGGGATAGCGCAGCAGATACGCAGTATTTT. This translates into CAISERDSAADTQYF.

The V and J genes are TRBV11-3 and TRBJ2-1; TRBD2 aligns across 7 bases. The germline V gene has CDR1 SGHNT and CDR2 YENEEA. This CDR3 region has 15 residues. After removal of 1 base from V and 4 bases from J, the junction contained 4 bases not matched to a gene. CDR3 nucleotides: TGTGCCAGCAGCTTAGGGGAGGGTGGGTACAATGAGCAGTTCTTC. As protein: CASSLGEGGYNEQFF.

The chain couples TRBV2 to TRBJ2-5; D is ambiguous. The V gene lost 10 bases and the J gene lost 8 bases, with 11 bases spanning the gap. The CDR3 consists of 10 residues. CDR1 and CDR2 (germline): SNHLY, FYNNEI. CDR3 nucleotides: TGTGCCACCGTTTCGTTCACCCAGTACTTC. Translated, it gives CATVSFTQYF.

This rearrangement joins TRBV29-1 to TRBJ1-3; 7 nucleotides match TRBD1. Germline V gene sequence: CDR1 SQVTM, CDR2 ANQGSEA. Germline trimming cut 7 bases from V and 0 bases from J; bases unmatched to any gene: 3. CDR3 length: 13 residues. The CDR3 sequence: CSAGDSSGNTIYF. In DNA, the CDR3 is TGCAGCGCCGGGGACAGCTCTGGAAACACCATATATTTT.

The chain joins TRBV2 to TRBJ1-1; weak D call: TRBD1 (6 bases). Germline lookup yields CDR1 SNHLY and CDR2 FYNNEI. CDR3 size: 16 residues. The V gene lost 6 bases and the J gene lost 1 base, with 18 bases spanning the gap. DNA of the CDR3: TGTGCCAGCAGGCTACGTGGGGGGGCGACGAACACTGAAGCTTTCTTT. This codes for CASRLRGGATNTEAFF.

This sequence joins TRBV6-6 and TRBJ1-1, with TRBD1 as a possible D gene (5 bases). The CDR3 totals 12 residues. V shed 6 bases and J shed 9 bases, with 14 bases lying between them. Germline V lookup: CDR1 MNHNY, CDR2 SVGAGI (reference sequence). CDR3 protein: CASRDGGDKAFF. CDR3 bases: TGTGCCAGCAGAGATGGGGGGGATAAAGCTTTCTTT.

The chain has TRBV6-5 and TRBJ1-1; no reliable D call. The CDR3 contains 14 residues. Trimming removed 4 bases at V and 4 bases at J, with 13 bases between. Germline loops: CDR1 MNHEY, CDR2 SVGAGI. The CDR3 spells CASSWVGLGTEAFF. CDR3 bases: TGTGCCAGCAGTTGGGTAGGATTGGGCACTGAAGCTTTCTTT.

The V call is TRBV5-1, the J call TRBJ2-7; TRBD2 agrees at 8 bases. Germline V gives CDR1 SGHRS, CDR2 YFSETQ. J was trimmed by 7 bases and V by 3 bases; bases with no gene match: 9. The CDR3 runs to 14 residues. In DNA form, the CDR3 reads TGCGCCAGCAGCTCAGTAGCGGGGCTTGGTGAGCAGTACTTC. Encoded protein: CASSSVAGLGEQYF.

The chain's CDR3 is CASSQDHLSRVRAGNTIYF. DNA for the CDR3: TGTGCCAGCAGCCAAGACCACCTCTCCCGAGTAAGGGCAGGAAACACCATATATTTT. The chain recombines TRBV14 with TRBJ1-3; D gene unclear. V was cut by 0 bases and J by 4 bases, with 22 bases left in between. The CDR3 covers 19 residues. The germline V gene has CDR1 SGHDN and CDR2 FVKESK.

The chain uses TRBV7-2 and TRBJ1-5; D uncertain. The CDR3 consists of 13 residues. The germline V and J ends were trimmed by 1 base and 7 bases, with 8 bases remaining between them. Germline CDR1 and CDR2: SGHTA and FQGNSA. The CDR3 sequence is CASSLGFSQPQHF. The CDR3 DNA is TGTGCCAGCAGCTTAGGGTTCAGCCAGCCCCAGCATTTT.

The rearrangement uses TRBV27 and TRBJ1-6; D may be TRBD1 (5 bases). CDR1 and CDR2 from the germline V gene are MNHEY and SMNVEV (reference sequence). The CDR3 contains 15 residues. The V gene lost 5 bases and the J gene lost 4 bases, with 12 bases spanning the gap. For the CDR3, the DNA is TGTGCCAGCAGTCCGACCGGGACGTATAATTCACCCCTCCACTTT. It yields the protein CASSPTGTYNSPLHF.

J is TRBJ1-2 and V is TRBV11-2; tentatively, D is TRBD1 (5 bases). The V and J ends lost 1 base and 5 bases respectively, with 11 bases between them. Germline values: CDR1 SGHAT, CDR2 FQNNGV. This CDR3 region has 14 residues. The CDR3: CASSLVGGVYGYTF. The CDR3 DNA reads TGTGCCAGCAGCTTAGTTGGAGGGGTTTATGGCTACACCTTC.